The entry below gives a single TCR beta chain sequence along with its context. Its matching antigen is unknown. Per the germline V gene, CDR1 is SGHTA and CDR2 is FQGTGA. Germline trimming cut 2 bases from V and 7 bases from J; bases unmatched to any gene: 6. The CDR3 length is 14 residues. The data are from a study of cytomegalovirus exposure and HLA in healthy donors. Looking at the study overall: The study placed 70% to 90% of its 398 genotyped donors in the Caucasian-associated ancestry cluster.

Primers: 60 Vbeta forward and 13 Jbeta reverse. Assay used: immunoSEQ multiplex PCR; TCRdb lists only in-frame clones, some missing. The repertoire holds 200,000 or so clones, with roughly nine tenths as singletons. The study's findings and limits: The number of N-insertions in an Asian-associated ancestry cluster was reportedly below the roughly 660-donor mean in a later analysis.

Sequencing was performed on PBMCs. V usage is TRBV7-3 and J usage is TRBJ2-5; 8 positions agree with TRBD2. This receptor was identified in a girl under three years old in good health and CMV-seronegative. CDR3 protein: CASSLYGREGTQYF. The DNA for the CDR3 is TGTGCCAGCAGCTTATACGGGAGGGAGGGGACCCAGTACTTC.